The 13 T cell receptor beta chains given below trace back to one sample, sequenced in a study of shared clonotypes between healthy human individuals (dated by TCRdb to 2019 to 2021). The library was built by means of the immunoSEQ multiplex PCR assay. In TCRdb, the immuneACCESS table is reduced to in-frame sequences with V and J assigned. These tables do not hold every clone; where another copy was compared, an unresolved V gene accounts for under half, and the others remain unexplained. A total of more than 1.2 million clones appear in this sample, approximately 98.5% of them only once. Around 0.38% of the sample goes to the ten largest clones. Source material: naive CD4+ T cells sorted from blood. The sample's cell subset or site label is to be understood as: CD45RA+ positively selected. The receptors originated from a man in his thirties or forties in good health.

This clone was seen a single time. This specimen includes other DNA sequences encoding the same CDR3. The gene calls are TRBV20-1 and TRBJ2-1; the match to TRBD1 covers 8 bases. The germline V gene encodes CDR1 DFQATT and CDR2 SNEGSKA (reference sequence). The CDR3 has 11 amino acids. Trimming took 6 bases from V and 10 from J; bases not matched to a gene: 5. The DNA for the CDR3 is TGCAGTGCAAGACAGGGGAACGAGCAGTTCTTC. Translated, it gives CSARQGNEQFF.

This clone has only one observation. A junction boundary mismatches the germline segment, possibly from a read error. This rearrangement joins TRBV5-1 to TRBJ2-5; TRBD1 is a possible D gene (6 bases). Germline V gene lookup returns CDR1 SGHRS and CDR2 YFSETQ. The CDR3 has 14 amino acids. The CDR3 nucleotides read TGCGCCAGCACCTTGCTAAACAGGGAAGAGACCCAGTACTTC. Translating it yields CASTLLNREETQYF.

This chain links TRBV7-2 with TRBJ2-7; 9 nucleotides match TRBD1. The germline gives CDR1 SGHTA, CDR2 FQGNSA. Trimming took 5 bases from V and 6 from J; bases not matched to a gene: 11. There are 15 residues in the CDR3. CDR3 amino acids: CASSRPRTGDREQYF. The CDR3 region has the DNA TGTGCCAGCAGCAGACCGAGGACAGGGGATCGCGAGCAGTACTTC. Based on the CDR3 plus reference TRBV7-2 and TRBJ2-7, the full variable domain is GAGVSQSPSNKVTEKGKDVELRCDPISGHTALYWYRQSLGQGLEFLIYFQGNSAPDKSGLPSDRFSAERTGGSVSTLTIQRTQQEDSAVYLCASSRPRTGDREQYFGPGTRLTVT.

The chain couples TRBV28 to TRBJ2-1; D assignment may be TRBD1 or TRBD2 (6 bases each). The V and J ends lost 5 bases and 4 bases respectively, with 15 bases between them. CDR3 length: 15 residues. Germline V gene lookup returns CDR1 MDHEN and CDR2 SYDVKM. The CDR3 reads CASSPPGAWYNEQFF. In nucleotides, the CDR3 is TGTGCCAGCAGTCCCCCGGGGGCCTGGTACAATGAGCAGTTCTTC.

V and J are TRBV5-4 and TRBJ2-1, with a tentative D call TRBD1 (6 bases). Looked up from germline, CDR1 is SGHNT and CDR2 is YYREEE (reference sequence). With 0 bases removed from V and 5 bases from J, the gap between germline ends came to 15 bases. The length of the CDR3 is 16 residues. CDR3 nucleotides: TGTGCCAGCAGCTTGGGACACCCGAGGGGGAACAATGAGCAGTTCTTC. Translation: CASSLGHPRGNNEQFF.

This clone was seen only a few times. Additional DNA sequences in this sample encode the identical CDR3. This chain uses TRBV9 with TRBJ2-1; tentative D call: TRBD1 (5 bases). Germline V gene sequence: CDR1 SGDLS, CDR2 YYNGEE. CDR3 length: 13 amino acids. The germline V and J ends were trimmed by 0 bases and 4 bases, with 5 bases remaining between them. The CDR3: CASSVEGYNEQFF. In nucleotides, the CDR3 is TGTGCCAGCAGCGTAGAGGGGTACAATGAGCAGTTCTTC.

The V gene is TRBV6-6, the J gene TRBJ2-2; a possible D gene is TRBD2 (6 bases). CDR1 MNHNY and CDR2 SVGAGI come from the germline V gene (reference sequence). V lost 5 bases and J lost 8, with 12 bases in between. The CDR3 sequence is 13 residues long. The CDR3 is CASSRDFTGELFF. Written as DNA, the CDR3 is TGTGCCAGCAGTAGGGACTTTACGGGGGAGCTGTTTTTT.

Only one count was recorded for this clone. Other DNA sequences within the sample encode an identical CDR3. For the CDR3, the DNA is TGTGCCAGCAGTAGGACAGGGGAAGAGACCCAGTACTTC. Its translation: CASSRTGEETQYF. The chain recombines TRBV27 with TRBJ2-5; the match to TRBD1 covers 9 bases. Germline lookup yields CDR1 MNHEY and CDR2 SMNVEV (reference sequence). Trimming removed 5 bases from V and 3 bases from J; junction bases left unmatched: 1. The CDR3 consists of 13 residues.

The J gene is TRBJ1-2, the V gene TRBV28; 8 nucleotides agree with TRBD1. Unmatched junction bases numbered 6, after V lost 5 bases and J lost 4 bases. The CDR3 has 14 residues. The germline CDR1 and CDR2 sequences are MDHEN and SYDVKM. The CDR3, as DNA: TGTGCCAGCAGTACAGGGGGTTCGGGCTATGGCTACACCTTC. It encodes CASSTGGSGYGYTF.

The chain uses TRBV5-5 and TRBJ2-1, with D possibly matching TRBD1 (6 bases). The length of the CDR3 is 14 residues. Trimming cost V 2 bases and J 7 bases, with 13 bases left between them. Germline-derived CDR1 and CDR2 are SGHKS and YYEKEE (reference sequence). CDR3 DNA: TGTGCCAGCAGCTTAACAACAGGGTTGAATGAGCAGTTCTTC. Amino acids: CASSLTTGLNEQFF.

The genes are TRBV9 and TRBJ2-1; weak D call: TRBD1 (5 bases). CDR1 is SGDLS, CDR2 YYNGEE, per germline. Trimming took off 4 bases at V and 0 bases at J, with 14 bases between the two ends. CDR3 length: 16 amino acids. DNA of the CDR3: TGTGCCAGCAGCTGGAACAGGATAAACTCCTACAATGAGCAGTTCTTC. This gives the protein CASSWNRINSYNEQFF.

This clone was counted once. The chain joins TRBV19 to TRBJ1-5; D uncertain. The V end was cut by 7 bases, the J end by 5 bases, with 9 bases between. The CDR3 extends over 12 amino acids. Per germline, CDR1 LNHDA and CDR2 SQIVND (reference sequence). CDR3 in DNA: TGTGCCAGTACTCCATCGGATCAGCCCCAGCATTTT. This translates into CASTPSDQPQHF.

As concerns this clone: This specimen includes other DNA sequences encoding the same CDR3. CDR3 in DNA: TGTGCCAGCAGTGGCTCCTACGAGCAGTACTTC. It specifies CASSGSYEQYF. The chain combines TRBV25-1 with TRBJ2-7; no clear D. The CDR3 totals 11 residues. Per germline, CDR1 MGHDK and CDR2 SYGVNS. V shed 4 bases and J shed 0 bases, with 1 base lying between them.